What follows describes a single TCR beta chain. Sample-barcoded 5' priming and a J-beta primer mix drove a second PCR of about 7 to 11 cycles. CDR3-containing paired-end reads numbered at least 3 million in each sample. From the 5' RACE reads, TCRdb called clonotypes with MiXCR, one entry per CDR3 protein. The sample lists 700,000 to 800,000 distinct CDR3 sequences, 40% to 45% seen once, with 20% to 25% in the top ten. This sample was included in a study of blood T cells in healthy people across ages. Unmatched junction bases numbered 5, after V lost 4 bases and J lost 5 bases. The length of the CDR3 is 14 residues. Germline CDR1 is DFQATT and CDR2 is SNEGSKA (reference sequence). Isolated PBMCs totaled at least 6.5 million in each sample.

This chain links TRBV20-1 with TRBJ2-5; TRBD2 matches at 12 bases. Sequenced sample: blood. The source of this sequence is a woman aged 60-75 years in good health. As DNA, the CDR3 is TGCAGTGCTAAGCTAGCGGGGGGGGGTGAGACCCAGTACTTC. Translated, it gives CSAKLAGGGETQYF.